A selection of T cell receptor beta chains follows, all from one sample in a study of CXCR3-negative and CXCR3-positive naive CD8 T cells. TCRdb processed the 5' RACE reads again and assigns one entry to each CDR3 protein, with no DNA. Its table records 90,000 to 100,000 distinct CDR3 sequences. Sequencing was performed on naive CXCR3- CD8+ T cells from blood. The receptors here all came from a human donor in good health. Some clones in this sample may be carry-over from other donors' samples. CDR3s include the opening cysteine and the closing phenylalanine or tryptophan.

j_call cdr3_length v_call cdr3_aa
TRBJ2-1 16 TRBV4-2 CASSQDRAAGGNEQFF
TRBJ2-2 16 TRBV4-1 CASSQAPGQGTGELFF
TRBJ2-5 15 TRBV7-9 CASSLVGLAEETQYF
TRBJ2-3 15 TRBV7-3 CASSDSGTSADTQYF
TRBJ2-7 12 TRBV7-9 CASSQKRYEQYF
TRBJ1-1 13 TRBV7-2 CASSETPGFEAFF
TRBJ2-7 15 TRBV30 CAWSSFGRREDEQYF
TRBJ2-7 13 TRBV5-6 CASSGDGTYEQYF
TRBJ2-2 16 TRBV7-6 CASSLGQGLNTGELFF
TRBJ1-5 12 TRBV15 CATSRENQPQHF
TRBJ2-5 16 TRBV4-3 CASSPRLAGDGETQYF
TRBJ1-2 15 TRBV14 CASSPQGGSNYGYTF
TRBJ2-7 15 TRBV7-6 CASSVRLSGSYEQYF
TRBJ2-1 16 TRBV12-3/TRBV12-4 CASSGGTSGPRSEQFF
TRBJ2-1 17 TRBV10-3 CAISEGPASGGWDEQFF
TRBJ1-1 12 TRBV5-1 CASSLVGGEAFF
TRBJ2-1 13 TRBV12-3/TRBV12-4 CASNSGGGNEQFF
TRBJ2-1 15 TRBV11-2 CASSLVGLAGYEQFF
TRBJ2-3 13 TRBV7-2 CASSLLGSDTQYF
TRBJ1-5 14 TRBV7-9 CASGTEYSNQPQHF
TRBJ2-5 14 TRBV5-1 CASSLGGTQETQYF
TRBJ2-7 14 TRBV29-1 CSVEGTGLYSEQYF
TRBJ2-7 14 TRBV7-9 CASSPPWTVQEQYF
TRBJ2-2 12 TRBV29-1 CSVFQGTGELFF
TRBJ2-3 17 TRBV2 CASSVGRGYGSTDTQYF
TRBJ2-1 16 TRBV5-1 CASRTSRTSLSNEQFF
TRBJ2-3 15 TRBV28 CASSTGRVLSDTQYF
TRBJ2-3 17 TRBV9 CASSAAPSGGDTDTQYF
TRBJ2-1 16 TRBV7-9 CASSFGRGTKSDEQFF
TRBJ1-5 14 TRBV4-3 CASSQDRANQPQHF
TRBJ1-1 12 TRBV13 CASSNLGPEAFF
TRBJ2-2 17 TRBV9 CASSARTDRGNTGELFF
TRBJ2-7 14 TRBV29-1 CSVEDTGTTYEQYF
TRBJ2-2 18 TRBV7-6 CASSLVLSDVTNTGELFF
TRBJ2-5 15 TRBV3-1 CASSQDWTPQETQYF
TRBJ2-1 14 TRBV7-9 CASSAGQGSVEQFF
TRBJ2-7 12 TRBV20-1 CSALDRSYEQYF
TRBJ2-2 16 TRBV12-3/TRBV12-4 CASSAHWYLNTGELFF
TRBJ1-6 12 TRBV14 CASSPANSPLHF
TRBJ2-7 15 TRBV7-9 CASSLGPSGQYEQYF
TRBJ2-1 13 TRBV24-1 CATSVAEYNEQFF